Following are 24 T cell receptor beta chains from one sample sequenced in a study of blood T cell repertoires in COVID-19. Here immunoSEQ multiplex PCR was the method, and the copy in TCRdb shows in-frame clones only, minus some. The sample yields hundreds of thousands of clones, roughly 86% seen once. Sequencing used PBMCs or T cells enriched from blood (not recorded which). The receptors here all came from a woman aged 25 to 39 who had recovered from COVID-19.

This clone occurred a few times. The gene calls are TRBV19 and TRBJ2-1, with 12 bases identical to TRBD1. Germline V CDR1 and CDR2: LNHDA, SQIVND (reference sequence). The V segment lost 5 bases and the J segment 12 bases; nucleotides outside the gene matches: 8. This CDR3 has 14 amino acids. CDR3 amino acids: CASSPGTGGLGQFF. CDR3 sequence (DNA): TGTGCCAGTAGTCCCGGGACAGGGGGCTTAGGGCAGTTCTTC. Full variable domain (missing parts from reference TRBV19 and TRBJ2-1): DGGITQSPKYLFRKEGQNVTLSCEQNLNHDAMYWYRQDPGQGLRLIYYSQIVNDFQKGDIAEGYSVSREKKESFPLTVTSAQKNPTAFYLCASSPGTGGLGQFFGPGTRLTVL.

V and J are TRBV6-5 and TRBJ2-1, with D perhaps matching TRBD1 (5 bases). In germline, CDR1 is MNHEY, CDR2 SVGAGI. V was cut by 4 bases and J by 5 bases, with 18 bases left in between. This CDR3 has 16 amino acids. The CDR3 DNA is TGTGCCAGCAGTTCGATCCGCAGGACAACGGACAATGAGCAGTTCTTC. It translates to CASSSIRRTTDNEQFF.

The chain employs TRBV3-1 (or the pseudogene TRBV3-2) and TRBJ2-7; the match to TRBD1 covers 9 bases. The V gene end was trimmed by 4 bases and the J gene end by 2 bases; junction bases not matched to a gene: 9. CDR1 is LGHDT, CDR2 YNNKEL, per germline (reference sequence). The length of the CDR3 is 16 residues. The CDR3 bases are TGTGCCAGCAGCCCTCCCGGGGACAGGGACACCTACGAGCAGTACTTC. Its translation: CASSPPGDRDTYEQYF.

The rearrangement joins TRBV5-1 to TRBJ2-2; TRBD1 agrees at 10 bases. This CDR3 contains 17 residues. J was trimmed by 4 bases and V by 2 bases; bases with no gene match: 8. Germline CDR1 reads SGHRS; CDR2 reads YFSETQ. The CDR3 sequence is CASSLEGQGLSTGELFF. The CDR3 DNA is TGCGCCAGCAGCTTAGAGGGACAGGGGCTCAGCACCGGGGAGCTGTTTTTT.

The V and J genes are TRBV28 and TRBJ1-6, with 9 bases identical to TRBD1. V dropped 3 bases and J dropped 10; count of bases not matched to a gene: 4. The germline gives CDR1 MDHEN, CDR2 SYDVKM. The CDR3 sequence is 14 residues long. CDR3 loop: CASSFDRGGSPLHF. The CDR3 DNA reads TGTGCCAGCAGTTTTGACAGGGGGGGGTCACCCCTCCACTTT.

The CDR3 DNA reads TGTGCCAGCTCACCAACTACTGACGCCCCCCGCGGCTACACCTTC. Protein product: CASSPTTDAPRGYTF. The rearrangement uses TRBV18 and TRBJ1-2; D gene uncertain. Germline CDR1 is KGHSH and CDR2 is LQKENI. V was trimmed by 2 bases and J by 8 bases, leaving 18 bases between them. CDR3 size: 15 residues.

The CDR3 coding sequence is TGCGCCAGCAGCTTGTTGTCAGGGGGCAATCAGCCCCAGCATTTT. Translating gives CASSLLSGGNQPQHF. The V and J genes are TRBV5-1 and TRBJ1-5; weak D call: TRBD1 (6 bases). V was cut by 1 base and J by 2 bases, with 10 bases left in between. Germline CDR1 reads SGHRS; CDR2 reads YFSETQ. The length of the CDR3 is 15 residues.

The CDR3, as DNA: TGTGCCAGCAGCTTAGTTCAGGGGGCACAGCCCCAGCATTTT. It translates to CASSLVQGAQPQHF. The chain combines TRBV7-2 with TRBJ1-5; 8 bases map to TRBD1. Germline assignment: CDR1 SGHTA and CDR2 FQGNSA. Germline trimming cut 1 base from V and 7 bases from J; bases unmatched to any gene: 3. The CDR3 is made up of 14 amino acids.

The V call is TRBV19, the J call TRBJ1-1; D might be TRBD1 (6 bases). This CDR3 has 14 amino acids. Per the germline V gene, CDR1 is LNHDA and CDR2 is SQIVND (reference sequence). Trimming removed 3 bases at V and 4 bases at J, with 12 bases between. The chain's CDR3 is CASSIGTGSTEAFF. CDR3 DNA sequence: TGTGCCAGTAGTATCGGCACAGGGAGCACTGAAGCTTTCTTT.

The chain links TRBV9 to TRBJ1-4; D perhaps matches TRBD1 (6 bases). Per germline, CDR1 SGDLS and CDR2 YYNGEE. Trimming removed 5 bases at V and 6 bases at J, with 11 bases between. There are 13 residues in the CDR3. The CDR3 nucleotides are TGTGCCAGCAGTCAAACAGGGTATGAAAAACTGTTTTTT. Its protein is CASSQTGYEKLFF.

The genes are TRBV19 and TRBJ1-3; TRBD1 aligns across 11 bases. The V gene's germline CDR1 is LNHDA and CDR2 SQIVND (reference sequence). The CDR3 length is 18 residues. V lost 4 bases, J lost 0 bases, and 8 bases stayed unmatched. CDR3 in amino acids: CASSTGTGGTHSGNTIYF. The CDR3 DNA is TGTGCCAGTAGTACCGGGACAGGGGGGACCCACTCTGGAAACACCATATATTTT.

The gene calls are TRBV7-9 and TRBJ1-2, with D possibly being TRBD1 (5 bases). The CDR3 loop spans 14 amino acids. CDR1 is SEHNR, CDR2 FQNEAQ, per germline (reference sequence). Trimming stripped 3 bases from V and 0 bases from J, with 8 bases between. The CDR3 coding sequence is TGTGCCAGCAGCTTGCAGACAGCTAACTATGGCTACACCTTC. Its translation: CASSLQTANYGYTF.

This chain uses TRBV19 with TRBJ1-1; perhaps TRBD1 as D (5 bases). This CDR3 comprises 15 residues. Germline-derived CDR1 and CDR2 are LNHDA and SQIVND (reference sequence). The V gene lost 1 base and the J gene lost 0 bases, with 9 bases spanning the gap. The CDR3 region is CASSIARQLNTEAFF. The CDR3 bases are TGTGCCAGTAGTATAGCAAGACAGTTGAACACTGAAGCTTTCTTT.

The chain couples TRBV5-1 to TRBJ2-5; D not resolved. V gave up 0 bases and J gave up 4 bases, with 7 bases separating them. Germline CDR1 SGHRS, CDR2 YFSETQ. CDR3 length: 13 residues. The CDR3 loop reads CASSLETGETQYF. Here the CDR3 DNA reads TGCGCCAGCAGCTTGGAAACCGGAGAGACCCAGTACTTC.

This chain uses TRBV19 with TRBJ1-1; D is perhaps TRBD1 (5 bases). The germline gives CDR1 LNHDA, CDR2 SQIVND (reference sequence). This CDR3 contains 13 residues. V lost 7 bases and J lost 5, with 14 bases in between. CDR3 nucleotides: TGTGCCAGTAAACAGGTTTTGGGAACTGAAGCTTTCTTT. It yields the protein CASKQVLGTEAFF.

The CDR3 is CASSPRTSGMVDEQFF. The CDR3 DNA sequence: TGTGCCAGCAGCCCTCGGACTAGCGGGATGGTAGATGAGCAGTTCTTC. The V call is TRBV7-9, the J call TRBJ2-1, with 12 bases identical to TRBD2. Germline V gene lookup returns CDR1 SEHNR and CDR2 FQNEAQ (reference sequence). The V and J ends lost 5 bases and 8 bases, in that order; junction bases with no gene match: 10. This CDR3 comprises 16 residues.

The V and J genes are TRBV19 and TRBJ2-5, with TRBD1 matching over 7 bases. This CDR3 has 12 amino acids. Germline V gives CDR1 LNHDA, CDR2 SQIVND (reference sequence). V trimming: 5 bases; J trimming: 11 bases; junction bases outside the gene matches: 8. The CDR3: CASSQIDREQYF. The CDR3 bases are TGTGCCAGTAGTCAAATTGACAGGGAGCAGTACTTC.

J is TRBJ1-1 and V is TRBV25-1; the match to TRBD1 covers 10 bases. The CDR3 runs to 17 residues. J was trimmed by 1 base and V by 6 bases; bases with no gene match: 11. CDR1 and CDR2 (germline): MGHDK, SYGVNS. CDR3: CASSSRDRGFKNTEAFF. The CDR3 DNA reads TGTGCCAGCAGCTCTCGGGACAGGGGATTTAAGAACACTGAAGCTTTCTTT.

The chain couples TRBV19 to TRBJ2-1, with a possible D match to TRBD1 (5 bases). CDR1 and CDR2 from the germline V gene are LNHDA and SQIVND (reference sequence). The CDR3 runs to 12 residues. Trimming left V 4 bases short and J 12 bases short, with 13 bases between. CDR3 protein: CASSTQGIRQFF. The CDR3 nucleotides read TGTGCCAGTAGTACGCAGGGAATCCGGCAGTTCTTC. Supplemented by reference TRBV19 and TRBJ2-1, the full variable domain reads DGGITQSPKYLFRKEGQNVTLSCEQNLNHDAMYWYRQDPGQGLRLIYYSQIVNDFQKGDIAEGYSVSREKKESFPLTVTSAQKNPTAFYLCASSTQGIRQFFGPGTRLTVL.

This clone was observed a single time. The chain uses TRBV6-5 and TRBJ1-6; 7 bases align to TRBD1. Trimming removed 6 bases from V and 7 bases from J; junction bases left unmatched: 9. The CDR3 has 15 residues. The germline V gene has CDR1 MNHEY and CDR2 SVGAGI. In DNA form, the CDR3 reads TGTGCCAGCAGCGCGACAGGGAGAGGAAATTCACCCCTCCACTTT. This sequence encodes CASSATGRGNSPLHF.

The chain's CDR3 is CASIQTGRPYEQYF. Written as DNA, the CDR3 is TGTGCCAGCATCCAGACAGGGCGTCCCTACGAGCAGTACTTC. The gene calls are TRBV5-6 and TRBJ2-7; 7 bases fit TRBD1. This CDR3 is 14 amino acids long. Germline loops: CDR1 SGHDT, CDR2 YYEEEE. The trim removed 6 bases at V and 2 bases at J, leaving 8 bases unmatched.

The CDR3 loop reads CASSGGESLYEQYF. The CDR3 DNA sequence: TGTGCCAGCTCCGGGGGGGAGTCCCTTTACGAGCAGTACTTC. J is TRBJ2-7 and V is TRBV5-4; 8 bases are shared with TRBD2. CDR1 and CDR2 (germline): SGHNT, YYREEE (reference sequence). This CDR3 comprises 14 residues. Trimming removed 7 bases from V and 4 bases from J; junction bases left unmatched: 10. The entire variable domain, with the rest obtained from reference TRBV5-4 and TRBJ2-7, is as follows: ETGVTQSPTHLIKTRGQQVTLRCSSQSGHNTVSWYQQALGQGPQFIFQYYREEENGRGNFPPRFSGLQFPNYSSELNVNALELDDSALYLCASSGGESLYEQYFGPGTRLTVT.

The chain links TRBV7-2 to TRBJ1-2; TRBD1 aligns across 8 bases. Unmatched junction bases numbered 15, after V lost 5 bases and J lost 10 bases. CDR1 is SGHTA and CDR2 is FQGNSA in the germline V gene. CDR3 length: 15 amino acids. The CDR3 nucleotides are TGTGCCAGCAGCGACCGACCCCCCAGGACAGGGCCCTACACCTTC. Translation gives CASSDRPPRTGPYTF.

This rearrangement joins TRBV7-9 to TRBJ1-1; D gene uncertain. CDR1 and CDR2 (germline): SEHNR, FQNEAQ (reference sequence). The CDR3 covers 13 residues. V lost 2 bases and J 2 bases, leaving 6 bases between the germline ends. CDR3 sequence: CASSLYFNTEAFF. The DNA of the CDR3 is TGTGCCAGCAGCTTATACTTTAACACTGAAGCTTTCTTT. The complete variable domain, with remaining parts taken from reference TRBV7-9 and TRBJ1-1, reads DTGVSQNPRHKITKRGQNVTFRCDPISEHNRLYWYRQTLGQGPEFLTYFQNEAQLEKSRLLSDRFSAERPKGSFSTLEIQRTEQGDSAMYLCASSLYFNTEAFFGQGTRLTVV.